This T cell receptor (beta chain) is drawn from a study of CD8 T cells in Susac syndrome (dated by TCRdb to about 2019). Broadly, across the study: The study used repertoire sequencing to test whether antigen drove CD8+ T cell activation and differentiation in Susac syndrome.

The paper as a whole reports these results and caveats: The study acknowledged that relatively few individuals were included in the TCR sequencing and HLA analysis.

On this clonotype: It has no known antigen specificity. There are no base qualities to consult, and no much larger clone falls within one base.

High-throughput TCR beta sequencing profiled peripheral blood CD8+ and CD4+ T cells from healthy donors, Susac syndrome patients and multiple sclerosis patients. The multiple sclerosis controls were treatment-naive patients whose relapsing-remitting disease, either stable or active, fulfilled the revised McDonald criteria. Bulk CD8+ and CD4+ T cells were purified by magnetic negative isolation, while CD8+ TEMRA cells were enriched using FACS. Blood was collected in EDTA tubes and processed within 24 hours, with PBMCs isolated through density gradient centrifugation. PBMCs intended for TCR sequencing were cryopreserved in liquid nitrogen and were subsequently thawed in a 37 degrees C water bath. A purity of at least 90% was achieved for sorted or isolated CD4+, CD8+ and CD8+ TEMRA cells. RNA was extracted using the RNeasy kit, and roughly 0.45 to 1 microgram was reverse transcribed with random hexamers. TCR beta CDR3 regions were amplified with the immunoSEQ multiplex PCR assay covering 54 Vbeta and 13 Jbeta segments. PCR amplification bias was corrected by using a synthetic template baseline for primer optimization and computational correction. Processing in the source paper ran as follows. Reads were assigned to V, D and J genes according to IMGT and analyzed in immunoSEQ Analyzer, with only productive sequences retained. Clonality was calculated as one minus the Shannon entropy normalized by log2 of the number of productive unique sequences. Public and private clones were assessed among the 100 most prevalent clones of each patient and control. Clones were defined as Susac-specific if absent from the healthy and MS cohorts, from approximately 1,100 published viral clones and from other ImmuneACCESS disease sequences. Starting from the raw public reads, TCRdb applied fastp trimming at Q25, assembled clones with MiXCR and retained in-frame beta chains. Each record represents a unique CDR3 protein, reported with the most common genes and DNA among its rows. These V and J calls are TCRdb output, not the study's own analysis. The table for this sample lists under 350,000 distinct CDR3 sequences; 92% of them were counted only once. Around 0.07% of the sample is held by the ten biggest clonotypes.

CDR3 length: 14 amino acids, cysteine to phenylalanine. Solely the CDR3 DNA is kept, with 42 bases framed from the first base. Looking up the germline V gene yields CDR1 SGHVS and CDR2 FNYEAQ. Trimming costs V 0 bases and J 6 bases, and their ends lie 12 bases apart. This clonotype originated in a human donor with multiple sclerosis. The receptor chain draws on TRBV7-6 and TRBJ2-7, with TRBD1 perhaps the D gene, on 6 matching bases. The sample taken for sequencing was CD4+ T cells from PBMCs. The nucleotide sequence is TGTGCCAGCAGCTTAGCACGAACAGGGACCGAGCAGTACTTC. Its amino acids are CASSLARTGTEQYF.